Detailed here is one TCR beta chain. This sample is part of a study of blood T cell repertoires in COVID-19. Overall study context: Acute and convalescent COVID-19 specimens originated in the United States, Italy and Spain. Nucleic acid was either cDNA or gDNA, and it came from T cells, B-cell-depleted T cells, or PBMCs.

Study processing details: Amplification with reference gene primers provided the estimates of nucleated cell counts. Generated by immunoSEQ multiplex PCR, the TCRdb table keeps only in-frame clones and is missing some. That table supplies the V and J calls and clone size; D and trimming were determined from the DNA. Of about 60,000 clones listed, roughly 79% are singletons. The sample consisted of peripheral blood. The sequence was collected from a man aged 55 to 70 with acute or convalescent COVID-19.

The CDR3 sequence: CASSNGEVEGISETQYF. The CDR3 DNA follows: TGTGCCAGCAGCAACGGAGAGGTAGAAGGAATTTCAGAGACCCAGTACTTC. The chain employs TRBV21-1 and TRBJ2-5; TRBD2, the table's D call, lacks a check against the DNA. TRBV21-1 is marked as a pseudogene. The CDR3 covers 17 residues.